This T cell receptor beta chain was recorded in a study of blood T cell repertoires in COVID-19. Deletions cut 4 bases from V and 1 base from J, with 16 bases between. The CDR3 loop spans 15 amino acids. In germline, CDR1 is SQVTM, CDR2 ANQGSEA. The table lists this clone with a few counts. Sequencing used immunoSEQ multiplex PCR; TCRdb keeps in-frame clones, though not all of them. Of some 370,000 clones in the sample, more than 70% were seen once. The V gene is TRBV29-1, the J gene TRBJ2-5, with TRBD2 as a possible D gene (5 bases). Sequencing input: peripheral blood. The TCR sequence derives from a woman between 25 and 40 years old with COVID-19, enrolled during active disease. CDR3 DNA sequence: TGCAGCGTTGTAAGCACAGCGGTGGCCCAAGAGACCCAGTACTTC. Its translation: CSVVSTAVAQETQYF.